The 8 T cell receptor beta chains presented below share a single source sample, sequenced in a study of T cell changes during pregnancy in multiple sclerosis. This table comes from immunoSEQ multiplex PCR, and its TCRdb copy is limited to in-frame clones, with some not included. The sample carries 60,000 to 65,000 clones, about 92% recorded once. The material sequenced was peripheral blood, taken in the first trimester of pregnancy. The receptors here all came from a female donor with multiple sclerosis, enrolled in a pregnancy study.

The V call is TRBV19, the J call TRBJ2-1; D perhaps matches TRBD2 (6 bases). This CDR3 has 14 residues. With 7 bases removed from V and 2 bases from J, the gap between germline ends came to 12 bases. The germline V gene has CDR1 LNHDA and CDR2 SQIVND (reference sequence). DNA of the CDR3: TGTGCCAGTACCAGGACTAACACCTACAATGAGCAGTTCTTC. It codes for CASTRTNTYNEQFF.

The CDR3 DNA sequence: TGTGCCAGCAGTGAATATGCGGCAGGGAACTACGAGCAGTACTTC. It is translated as CASSEYAAGNYEQYF. This chain links TRBV25-1 with TRBJ2-7, with TRBD1 as a possible D gene (5 bases). Trimming stripped 0 bases from V and 3 bases from J, with 12 bases between. This CDR3 is built from 15 residues. The germline V gene has CDR1 MGHDK and CDR2 SYGVNS.

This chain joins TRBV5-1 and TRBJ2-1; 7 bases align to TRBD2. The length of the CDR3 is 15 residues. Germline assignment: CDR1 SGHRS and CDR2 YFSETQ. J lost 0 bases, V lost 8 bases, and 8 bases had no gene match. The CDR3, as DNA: TGCGCCAGTAGGCGGGAGCCGAGCTCCTACAATGAGCAGTTCTTC. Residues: CASRREPSSYNEQFF.

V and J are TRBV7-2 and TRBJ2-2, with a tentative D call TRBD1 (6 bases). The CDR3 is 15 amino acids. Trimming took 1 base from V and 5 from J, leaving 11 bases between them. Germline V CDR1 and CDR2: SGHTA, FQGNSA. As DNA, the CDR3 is TGTGCCAGCAGCTTAGACCCCAGGGGAACCGGGGAGCTGTTTTTT. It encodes CASSLDPRGTGELFF.

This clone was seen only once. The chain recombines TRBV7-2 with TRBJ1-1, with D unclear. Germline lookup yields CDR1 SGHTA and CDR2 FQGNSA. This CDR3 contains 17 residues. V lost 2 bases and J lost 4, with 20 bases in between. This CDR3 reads CASSLSSGRGSSTEAFF. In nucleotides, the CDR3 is TGTGCCAGCAGCTTAAGTTCAGGCCGAGGGTCTAGCACTGAAGCTTTCTTT.

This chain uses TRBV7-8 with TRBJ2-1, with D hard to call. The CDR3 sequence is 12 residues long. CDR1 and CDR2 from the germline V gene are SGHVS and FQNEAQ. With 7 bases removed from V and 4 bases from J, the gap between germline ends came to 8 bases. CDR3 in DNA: TGTGCCAGCACCACAAAATACAATGAGCAGTTCTTC. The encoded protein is CASTTKYNEQFF.

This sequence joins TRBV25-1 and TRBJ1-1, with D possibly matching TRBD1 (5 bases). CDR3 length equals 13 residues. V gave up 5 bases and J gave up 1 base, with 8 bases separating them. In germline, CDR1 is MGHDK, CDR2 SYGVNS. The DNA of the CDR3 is TGTGCCAGCAGTTTTACAGGGAACACTGAAGCTTTCTTT. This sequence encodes CASSFTGNTEAFF.

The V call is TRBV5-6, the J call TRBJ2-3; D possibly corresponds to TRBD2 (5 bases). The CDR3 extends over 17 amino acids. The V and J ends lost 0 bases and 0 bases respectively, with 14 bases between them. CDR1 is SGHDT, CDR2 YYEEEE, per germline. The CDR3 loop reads CASSLGRLRPSTDTQYF. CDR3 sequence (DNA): TGTGCCAGCAGCTTGGGGAGGCTACGTCCTAGCACAGATACGCAGTATTTT.